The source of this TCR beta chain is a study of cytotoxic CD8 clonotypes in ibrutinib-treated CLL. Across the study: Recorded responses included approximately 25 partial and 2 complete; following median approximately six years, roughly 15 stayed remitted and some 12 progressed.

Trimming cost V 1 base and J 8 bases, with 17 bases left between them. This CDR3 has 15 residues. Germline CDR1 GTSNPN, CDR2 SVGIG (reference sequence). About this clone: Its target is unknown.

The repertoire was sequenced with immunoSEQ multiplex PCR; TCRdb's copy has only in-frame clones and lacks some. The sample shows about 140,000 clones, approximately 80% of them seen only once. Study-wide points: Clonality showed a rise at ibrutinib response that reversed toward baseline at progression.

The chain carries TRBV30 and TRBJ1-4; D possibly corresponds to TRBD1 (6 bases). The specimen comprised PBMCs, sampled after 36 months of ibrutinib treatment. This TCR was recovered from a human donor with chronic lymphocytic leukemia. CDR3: CAWSASRGLREKLFF. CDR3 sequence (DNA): TGTGCCTGGAGTGCCTCCAGGGGCCTAAGGGAAAAACTGTTTTTT.